A selection of T cell receptor beta chains follows, all from one sample in a study of molecular identifiers for immune sequencing clone quantification. MiXCR, run by TCRdb on the PCR reads, gives a single entry per CDR3 protein. Of hundreds of thousands of distinct CDR3 sequences detected, less than 30% appear once; the ten largest clones hold about 0.8%. The source material was naive CD8+ T cells from blood, with Jurkat cell RNA spiked in. The source is a human donor in good health. Some libraries in this study had Jurkat cell RNA spiked in. CDR3s include the opening cysteine and the closing phenylalanine or tryptophan. Fields, in order: J gene, clone size, D gene, V gene, CDR3 protein, CDR3 DNA. D genes are given only for firm matches. Rows give clone size only sometimes, using once, few, many, or a class for an expanded clone.

J: TRBJ2-3
size: many
D: NA
V: TRBV4-3
CDR3: CASSQDFKLNTQYF
DNA: TGCGCCAGCAGCCAGGACTTCAAGCTCAATACGCAGTATTTT

J: TRBJ2-7
size: NA
D: NA
V: TRBV7-9
CDR3: CASNSVGEFPYEQYF
DNA: TGTGCCAGCAACTCGGTGGGGGAATTCCCCTACGAGCAGTACTTC

J: TRBJ2-7
size: NA
D: NA
V: TRBV5-6
CDR3: CASSLTSGAYEQYF
DNA: TGTGCCAGCAGCTTGACGAGCGGAGCCTACGAGCAGTACTTC

J: TRBJ1-1
size: many
D: NA
V: TRBV5-5
CDR3: CASSFSGHEAFF
DNA: TGTGCCAGCAGCTTCTCCGGACACGAAGCTTTCTTT

J: TRBJ2-7
size: few
D: NA
V: TRBV6-5
CDR3: CASSYSLTVAYEQYF
DNA: TGTGCCAGCAGTTACTCGCTGACCGTGGCCTACGAGCAGTACTTC

J: TRBJ1-2
size: NA
D: NA
V: TRBV12-3/TRBV12-4
CDR3: CASSLVKAVNGYTF
DNA: TGTGCCAGCAGTTTGGTTAAAGCGGTGAATGGCTACACCTTC

J: TRBJ2-7
size: few
D: TRBD2
V: TRBV7-6
CDR3: CASSLGGTRYEQYF
DNA: TGTGCCAGCAGCTTGGGCGGGACTAGGTACGAGCAGTACTTC

J: TRBJ2-2
size: NA
D: TRBD2
V: TRBV6-2/TRBV6-3
CDR3: CASSYYPGLYANTGELFF
DNA: TGTGCCAGCAGTTACTACCCGGGACTATACGCGAACACCGGGGAGCTGTTTTTT

J: TRBJ2-1
size: few
D: TRBD1
V: TRBV19
CDR3: CDLHSGTGENEQFF
DNA: TGTGACCTACATTCCGGGACAGGGGAGAATGAGCAGTTCTTC

J: TRBJ2-3
size: NA
D: NA
V: TRBV3-2
CDR3: CASSQGTTQNTLTDTQYF
DNA: TGTGCCAGCAGCCAAGGAACTACTCAGAACACCTTAACAGATACGCAGTATTTT

J: TRBJ2-7
size: many
D: TRBD2
V: TRBV28
CDR3: CASSSSGRALDEQYF
DNA: TGTGCCAGCAGTTCTAGCGGGAGGGCCCTGGACGAGCAGTACTTC

J: TRBJ2-7
size: few
D: NA
V: TRBV5-1
CDR3: CASGLLQREAEQYF
DNA: TGCGCCAGCGGCTTGCTCCAACGGGAAGCCGAGCAGTACTTC

J: TRBJ2-3
size: NA
D: TRBD2
V: TRBV20-1
CDR3: CSAKGLAGGPDTQYF
DNA: TGCAGTGCTAAGGGACTAGCGGGAGGGCCGGATACGCAGTATTTT

J: TRBJ2-3
size: many
D: NA
V: TRBV9
CDR3: CASSPKDRPSTDTQYF
DNA: TGTGCCAGCAGCCCTAAGGACAGACCTAGCACAGATACGCAGTATTTT

J: TRBJ1-6
size: NA
D: NA
V: TRBV4-3
CDR3: CASSGTQTGSPLHF
DNA: TGCGCCAGCAGCGGTACGCAAACAGGTTCACCCCTCCACTTT

J: TRBJ2-2
size: many
D: NA
V: TRBV20-1
CDR3: CSARNRDTGELFF
DNA: TGCAGTGCTAGAAACAGGGACACCGGGGAGCTGTTTTTT

J: TRBJ2-7
size: few
D: NA
V: TRBV7-2
CDR3: CASSPSLSYEQYF
DNA: TGTGCCAGCAGCCCAAGTTTGAGCTACGAGCAGTACTTC

J: TRBJ2-2
size: few
D: TRBD2
V: TRBV12-3/TRBV12-4
CDR3: CASSGLANTGELFF
DNA: TGTGCCAGCTCGGGACTAGCCAACACCGGGGAGCTGTTTTTT

J: TRBJ2-7
size: few
D: NA
V: TRBV9
CDR3: CASSEGDGNEQYF
DNA: TGTGCCAGCAGCGAGGGGGACGGGAACGAGCAGTACTTC

J: TRBJ2-2
size: few
D: NA
V: TRBV4-3
CDR3: CASSQGTDSITGELFF
DNA: TGCGCCAGCAGCCAAGGGACAGACAGTATCACCGGGGAGCTGTTTTTT

J: TRBJ1-1
size: NA
D: TRBD1
V: TRBV27
CDR3: CASSYSTGSYTEAFF
DNA: TGTGCCAGCAGTTACTCGACAGGGTCGTACACTGAAGCTTTCTTT

J: TRBJ1-2
size: few
D: NA
V: TRBV25-1
CDR3: CASSESRWETSWTNYGYTF
DNA: TGTGCCAGCAGTGAATCCCGTTGGGAGACCTCTTGGACTAACTATGGCTACACCTTC

J: TRBJ2-7
size: few
D: TRBD1
V: TRBV5-1
CDR3: CASTHEAWEGTGGPHEQYF
DNA: TGCGCCAGCACGCATGAAGCTTGGGAGGGGACAGGGGGCCCCCACGAGCAGTACTTC

J: TRBJ2-6
size: many
D: NA
V: TRBV14
CDR3: CASSQGWAVRANVLTF
DNA: TGTGCCAGCAGCCAAGGATGGGCCGTGAGGGCCAACGTCCTGACTTTC

J: TRBJ1-1
size: many
D: NA
V: TRBV5-1
CDR3: CASSLEDGFPDATEAFF
DNA: TGCGCCAGCAGCTTGGAGGACGGCTTCCCCGACGCCACTGAAGCTTTCTTT

J: TRBJ2-5
size: NA
D: NA
V: TRBV20-1
CDR3: CSARDILGGRETQYF
DNA: TGCAGTGCTAGAGATATATTGGGGGGACGGGAGACCCAGTACTTC

J: TRBJ2-5
size: few
D: TRBD2
V: TRBV25-1
CDR3: CASSEWEGRETQYF
DNA: TGTGCCAGCAGTGAATGGGAGGGCCGCGAGACCCAGTACTTC

J: TRBJ2-6
size: NA
D: TRBD1
V: TRBV18
CDR3: CASLPGQYSGTNVLTF
DNA: TGTGCCAGTCTTCCGGGACAGTACTCTGGGACCAACGTCCTGACTTTC

J: TRBJ2-3
size: many
D: TRBD2
V: TRBV29-1
CDR3: CSVAGGGAGDTQYF
DNA: TGCAGCGTTGCGGGCGGGGGGGCCGGAGATACGCAGTATTTT

J: TRBJ2-3
size: many
D: NA
V: TRBV4-1
CDR3: CASSSSADTQYF
DNA: TGCGCCAGCAGCTCCTCGGCAGATACGCAGTATTTT

J: TRBJ2-7
size: once
D: TRBD2
V: TRBV20-1
CDR3: CSARDASGILRAVLLSF
DNA: TGCAGTGCTAGAGATGCTAGCGGGATCCTTCGCGCCGTACTACTATCCTTC

J: TRBJ1-6
size: few
D: NA
V: TRBV27
CDR3: CASKEIQGPNSPLHF
DNA: TGTGCCAGCAAGGAAATACAGGGCCCGAATTCACCCCTCCACTTT

J: TRBJ2-1
size: many
D: NA
V: TRBV19
CDR3: CASSSQSSSYNEQFF
DNA: TGTGCCAGTAGTAGTCAGTCGAGCTCCTACAATGAGCAGTTCTTC

J: TRBJ1-3
size: NA
D: NA
V: TRBV12-3/TRBV12-4
CDR3: CARRNRALENTIYF
DNA: TGTGCCCGCCGTAACCGGGCACTTGAAAACACCATATATTTT

J: TRBJ2-1
size: NA
D: NA
V: TRBV20-1
CDR3: CSARPLGEQFF
DNA: TGCAGTGCTAGGCCATTGGGTGAGCAGTTCTTC

J: TRBJ1-1
size: many
D: NA
V: TRBV5-4
CDR3: CASSPYRDTDTEAFF
DNA: TGTGCCAGCAGCCCGTACCGGGACACGGACACTGAAGCTTTCTTT

J: TRBJ2-1
size: many
D: NA
V: TRBV7-2
CDR3: CASRSKPLPYNEQFF
DNA: TGTGCCAGCAGATCAAAGCCACTACCATACAATGAGCAGTTCTTC

J: TRBJ1-1
size: NA
D: NA
V: TRBV9
CDR3: CASSDDTMNTEAFF
DNA: TGTGCCAGCAGCGATGACACAATGAACACTGAAGCTTTCTTT

J: TRBJ2-7
size: NA
D: NA
V: TRBV27
CDR3: CASSLSPGLGVEQYF
DNA: TGTGCCAGCAGTTTATCCCCGGGGTTGGGGGTCGAGCAGTACTTC

J: TRBJ2-5
size: NA
D: NA
V: TRBV7-9
CDR3: CAGNSRGYQETQYF
DNA: TGTGCCGGCAACTCCCGGGGATACCAAGAGACCCAGTACTTC

J: TRBJ2-2
size: NA
D: TRBD2
V: TRBV9
CDR3: CASSQAGDTGGLFF
DNA: TGTGCCAGCAGCCAGGCGGGAGACACCGGGGGGCTGTTTTTT

J: TRBJ2-1
size: few
D: NA
V: TRBV4-3
CDR3: CASSPKTLLYNEQFF
DNA: TGCGCCAGCAGCCCCAAGACCCTGCTCTACAATGAGCAGTTCTTC

J: TRBJ2-7
size: NA
D: TRBD1
V: TRBV29-1
CDR3: CSVQGRGQLYEQYF
DNA: TGCAGCGTCCAGGGTCGGGGACAGCTCTACGAGCAGTACTTC

J: TRBJ2-3
size: many
D: TRBD2
V: TRBV12-3/TRBV12-4
CDR3: CASTPLAGLHTDTQYF
DNA: TGTGCCAGCACCCCACTAGCGGGGCTGCACACAGATACGCAGTATTTT

J: TRBJ2-3
size: many
D: TRBD2
V: TRBV20-1
CDR3: CSASGWTSGRFSGTDTQYF
DNA: TGCAGTGCCAGTGGCTGGACTAGCGGGAGATTTAGTGGCACAGATACGCAGTATTTT

J: TRBJ2-5
size: few
D: TRBD1
V: TRBV7-9
CDR3: CASSPDRKETQYF
DNA: TGTGCCAGCAGCCCGGACAGGAAAGAGACCCAGTACTTC

J: TRBJ2-7
size: many
D: NA
V: TRBV28
CDR3: CASSPLEDSYYEQYF
DNA: TGTGCCAGCAGTCCCCTAGAAGACAGTTACTACGAGCAGTACTTC

J: TRBJ2-4
size: many
D: TRBD2
V: TRBV10-2
CDR3: CASSESQLAGLNIQYF
DNA: TGCGCCAGCAGTGAGTCCCAACTAGCGGGGCTAAACATTCAGTACTTC

J: TRBJ2-1
size: few
D: TRBD1
V: TRBV7-2
CDR3: CASSPTGAREQFF
DNA: TGTGCCAGCAGCCCGACAGGGGCAAGGGAGCAGTTCTTC

J: TRBJ2-7
size: NA
D: NA
V: TRBV6-1
CDR3: CASSEPGPVDEQYF
DNA: TGTGCCAGCAGTGAGCCGGGACCCGTCGACGAGCAGTACTTC

J: TRBJ2-1
size: NA
D: NA
V: TRBV19
CDR3: CASSIGGYSYNEQFF
DNA: TGTGCCAGTAGTATAGGGGGGTATAGCTACAATGAGCAGTTCTTC

J: TRBJ2-7
size: many
D: NA
V: TRBV5-6
CDR3: CASSRSREQYF
DNA: TGTGCCAGCAGCCGGTCACGGGAGCAGTACTTC

J: TRBJ2-3
size: NA
D: NA
V: TRBV3-1
CDR3: CASSQEGSTHTQYF
DNA: TGTGCCAGCAGCCAAGAGGGGAGCACACATACGCAGTATTTT

J: TRBJ2-3
size: many
D: TRBD1
V: TRBV12-3/TRBV12-4
CDR3: CASSSAHLGLTGDTDTQYF
DNA: TGTGCCAGCAGTTCCGCTCACCTTGGTCTGACAGGGGACACAGATACGCAGTATTTT

J: TRBJ2-5
size: few
D: NA
V: TRBV10-3
CDR3: CAISERELGAQETQYF
DNA: TGTGCCATCAGTGAAAGGGAGCTCGGGGCTCAAGAGACCCAGTACTTC

J: TRBJ2-6
size: few
D: TRBD1
V: TRBV27
CDR3: CASSSTARTGAGANVLTF
DNA: TGTGCCAGCAGTTCGACCGCAAGAACAGGGGCTGGGGCCAACGTCCTGACTTTC

J: TRBJ2-3
size: NA
D: NA
V: TRBV11-2
CDR3: CASSDDADTQYF
DNA: TGTGCCAGCAGCGATGACGCAGATACGCAGTATTTT

J: TRBJ2-7
size: NA
D: NA
V: TRBV7-2
CDR3: CASRPQGAGGRYEQYF
DNA: TGTGCCAGCAGGCCCCAGGGGGCGGGAGGCCGTTACGAGCAGTACTTC